A selection of T cell receptor beta chains follows, all from one sample in a study of blood T cell repertoires in COVID-19. Only in-frame clones appear in the TCRdb table, and some are missing; sequencing was by immunoSEQ multiplex PCR. Among approximately 320,000 clones, around nine tenths were seen once, and the ten largest hold about 2.4%. Sample: PBMCs or T cells enriched from blood (not recorded which). All receptors come from a man in his fifties or sixties who had recovered from COVID-19. The CDR3 runs from the conserved cysteine through the conserved F or W. A D gene is named only where the DNA matches it firmly. Part of the rows lack a size; the others show once, few, many or a class for expanded clones.

NA,TRBD1,TRBJ2-1,TRBV19,TGTGCCACCATGCCGGGGACAGCCACATACAATGAGCAGTTCTTC,CATMPGTATYNEQFF
NA,NA,TRBJ1-2,TRBV12-3/TRBV12-4,TGTGCCATCTCTCCCGGGTATGGCTACACCTTC,CAISPGYGYTF
NA,NA,TRBJ2-7,TRBV6-2/TRBV6-3,TGTGCCAGCAGTTTGTTCGGGGGCTCCTACGAGCAGTACTTC,CASSLFGGSYEQYF
once,TRBD2,TRBJ2-3,TRBV9,TGTGCCAGCACTCCTAGCGGAAGCACAGATACGCAGTATTTT,CASTPSGSTDTQYF
NA,NA,TRBJ1-4,TRBV5-1,TGCGCCAGCAGCGGTGGCAGTGCAACTAATGAAAAACTGTTTTTT,CASSGGSATNEKLFF
NA,NA,TRBJ1-5,TRBV4-3,TGCGCCAGCAGCCAAGATAACACGGGTAATCAGCCCCAGCATTTT,CASSQDNTGNQPQHF
NA,TRBD2,TRBJ2-7,TRBV11-2,TGTGCCAGCAGGTCATTAGCGGGGGGTCTCTACGAGCAGTACTTC,CASRSLAGGLYEQYF
NA,TRBD2,TRBJ2-7,TRBV2,TGTGCCGGCAAGCGGGAGGGCTACGAGCAGTACTTC,CAGKREGYEQYF
once,NA,TRBJ2-2,TRBV24-1,TGTGCCACCAGAGGGAACAGGGTGAACACCGGGGAGCTGTTTTTT,CATRGNRVNTGELFF
NA,NA,TRBJ1-6,TRBV9,TGTGCCAGCAGCGTAGGGGCCCACCAGAGCTCCTATAATTCACCCCTCCACTTT,CASSVGAHQSSYNSPLHF
NA,NA,TRBJ1-1,TRBV11-3,TGTGCCAGCAGCTCCGACAGTAGCGCTTTCTTT,CASSSDSSAFF